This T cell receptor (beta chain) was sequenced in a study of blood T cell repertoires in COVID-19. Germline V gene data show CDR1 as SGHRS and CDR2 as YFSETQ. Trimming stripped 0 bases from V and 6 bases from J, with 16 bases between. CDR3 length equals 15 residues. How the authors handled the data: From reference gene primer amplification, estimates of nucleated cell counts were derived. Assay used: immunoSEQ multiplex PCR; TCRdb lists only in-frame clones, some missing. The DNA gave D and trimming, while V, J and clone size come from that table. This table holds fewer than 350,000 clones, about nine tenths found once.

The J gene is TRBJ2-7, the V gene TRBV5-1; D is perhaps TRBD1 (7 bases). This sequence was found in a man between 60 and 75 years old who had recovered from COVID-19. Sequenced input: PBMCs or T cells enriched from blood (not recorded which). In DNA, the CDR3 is TGCGCCAGCAGCTTGGAGGAGGGGGCGCGCGGCGAGCAGTACTTC. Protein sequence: CASSLEEGARGEQYF.